This TCR beta chain was observed in a study of T cell repertoires in cytomegalovirus infection. About the study: Public TCR beta signatures provided an indication of both CMV infection and a matching HLA type.

The study's findings and limits: Public TCR beta family frequency separated CMV-and-HLA carriers, including in an independent cohort. There were HLA-C-restricted CMV-specific TCR beta clonotypes dominating the ex vivo response.

The CDR3 runs 15 residues. Germline loops: CDR1 SGHTA, CDR2 FQGNSA. Via MiXCR, TCRdb re-called the reads, giving one row per CDR3 protein. Counted here are fewer than 400,000 distinct CDR3 sequences, about a sixth occurring once; the ten biggest clones make up around 9.3%. Notes on this clonotype: What it recognizes is unknown. The junction differs from germline at one of its ends, possibly a read error.

The chain combines TRBV7-2 with TRBJ2-5; D is uncertain. Sequencing was carried out using PBMCs. This TCR came from a human donor in good health (CMV status not recorded). Some clones in this sample may be carry-over from other donors' samples. CDR3 protein: CASSLDGQDQEAQYF. In DNA, the CDR3 is TGTGCCAGCAGCTTAGATGGGCAGGATCAAGAGGCCCAGTACTTC. Supplemented by reference TRBV7-2 and TRBJ2-5, the full variable domain reads GAGVSQSPSNKVTEKGKDVELRCDPISGHTALYWYRQSLGQGLEFLIYFQGNSAPDKSGLPSDRFSAERTGGSVSTLTIQRTQQEDSAVYLCASSLDGQDQEAQYFGPGTRLLVL.